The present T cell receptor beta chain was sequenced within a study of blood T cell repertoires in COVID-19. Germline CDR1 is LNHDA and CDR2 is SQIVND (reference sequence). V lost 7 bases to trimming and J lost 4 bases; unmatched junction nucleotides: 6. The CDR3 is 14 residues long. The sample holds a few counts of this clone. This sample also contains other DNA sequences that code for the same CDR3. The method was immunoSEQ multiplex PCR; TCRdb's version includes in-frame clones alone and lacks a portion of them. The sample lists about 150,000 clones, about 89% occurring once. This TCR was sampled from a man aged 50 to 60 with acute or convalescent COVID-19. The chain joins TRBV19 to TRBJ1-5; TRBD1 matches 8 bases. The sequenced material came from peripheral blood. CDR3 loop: CASTGTGGNQPQHF. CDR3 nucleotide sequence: TGTGCCAGTACCGGAACAGGGGGGAATCAGCCCCAGCATTTT.